The 3 T cell receptor beta chains listed next were all sequenced from one sample in a study of human T cells and chemical hapten exposure. The time point here: patch test 2, 6 weeks after DPC sensitization. Treatment in this sample: therapeutic diphenylcyclopropenone sensitization with weekly scalp DPC. TCRdb re-called the RACE reads through MiXCR, storing one row per CDR3 protein. The sample lists about 140,000 distinct CDR3 sequences, 12% seen once, with 1.2% to 1.5% in the top ten. The sample in question was whole blood, obtained in connection with sensitization to the hapten diphenylcyclopropenone (DPC). These receptors were taken from a woman in her 50s with alopecia areata. Some clones in this sample may be carry-over from other donors' samples.

The gene calls are TRBV15 and TRBJ1-1; TRBD1 is a possible D gene (5 bases). From germline, CDR1 is LNHNV and CDR2 YYDKDF (reference sequence). V lost 0 bases, J lost 4 bases, and 6 bases lay in between. This CDR3 spans 13 amino acids. This CDR3 is CATSREGGTEAFF. The DNA of the CDR3 is TGTGCCACCAGCAGAGAGGGGGGCACTGAAGCTTTCTTT.

This clonotype was detected a few times. The chain links TRBV14 to TRBJ2-1; TRBD2 matches at 10 bases. CDR1 SGHDN and CDR2 FVKESK come from the germline V gene. CDR3 length equals 18 residues. V was clipped by 3 bases and J by 7 bases; unmatched bases: 15. CDR3 protein: CASSHVSRLAGVGNEQFF. The CDR3 coding sequence is TGTGCCAGCAGCCATGTAAGTCGTCTAGCGGGAGTCGGAAATGAGCAGTTCTTC.

This rearrangement joins TRBV6-6 to TRBJ2-7; 12 nucleotides align to TRBD2. Germline-derived CDR1 and CDR2 are MNHNY and SVGAGI (reference sequence). Trimming at V came to 0 bases and at J to 6 bases, leaving 3 bases not matched to a gene. The CDR3 runs to 15 residues. The CDR3 coding sequence is TGTGCCAGCAGTTACTCACTAGCGGGAGGCGGCGAGCAGTACTTC. This translates into CASSYSLAGGGEQYF.